This TCR beta chain was obtained from a study of cytomegalovirus exposure and HLA in healthy donors. Notes on this clone: Its antigen remains unidentified.

Primers: 60 Vbeta forward and 13 Jbeta reverse. Sequencing was performed with immunoSEQ multiplex PCR; in TCRdb, only in-frame clones are kept and a portion is missing. The data contain around 90,000 clones, around 73% of them singletons. Findings of the study overall: In a later analysis, HLA-associated TCR beta chains were more clonally expanded than equally common others. Associated with cytomegalovirus, according to the listing, were around 170 TCR beta chains.

V dropped 5 bases and J dropped 1; count of bases not matched to a gene: 11. CDR1 and CDR2 from the germline V gene are MNHEY and SMNVEV (reference sequence). This CDR3 comprises 16 residues. The clonotype originates from a woman aged 40 to 49 in good health and CMV-seronegative. The chain links TRBV27 to TRBJ2-7; 7 positions match TRBD1. Sequenced sample: PBMCs. The CDR3 DNA reads as TGTGCCAGCAGTAACTTACGACAGGGAACATCCTACGAGCAGTACTTC. Its protein product is CASSNLRQGTSYEQYF.